This is a list of T cell receptor beta chains from one sample in a study of CD8 T cells in ankylosing spondylitis. From the 5' RACE reads, TCRdb called clonotypes with MiXCR, one entry per CDR3 protein. Here the sample spans 700,000 to 850,000 distinct CDR3 sequences, approximately 12% being singletons. Material for sequencing was blood, either unsorted or a sorted T cell fraction (not recorded which). The receptors were gathered from a male donor with ankylosing spondylitis. Each CDR3 is given with its conserved first and last residue. D genes are given only for firm matches. A row's size may be missing; if present it is once, few, many or a size class.

d_call,v_call,clone_size,j_call,cdr3_length,cdr3_aa,cdr3_nt
-,TRBV4-3,-,TRBJ1-6,17,CASSRDNARGYNSPLHF,TGCGCCAGCAGCCGGGATAATGCGCGGGGGTATAATTCACCCCTCCACTTT
-,TRBV7-2,many,TRBJ1-1,12,CASSLKFGEAFF,TGTGCCAGCAGCTTAAAGTTTGGTGAAGCTTTCTTT
TRBD1,TRBV29-1,few,TRBJ1-1,13,CSVEGGQGREAFF,TGCAGCGTTGAGGGGGGACAGGGTAGGGAAGCTTTCTTT
TRBD2,TRBV20-1,many,TRBJ2-7,15,CSARPRGRYSYEQYF,TGCAGTGCTAGGCCGCGCGGGAGGTACTCCTACGAGCAGTACTTC
TRBD1,TRBV6-1,few,TRBJ2-2,17,CASNPRGTTGGTGELFF,TGTGCCAGCAATCCCCGAGGGACGACAGGGGGTACCGGGGAGCTGTTTTTT
TRBD1,TRBV6-1,few,TRBJ2-7,14,CASSEAGTVYEQYF,TGTGCCAGCAGTGAAGCGGGGACAGTCTACGAGCAGTACTTC
-,TRBV12-3/TRBV12-4,-,TRBJ1-4,13,CASSLSGNGKLFF,TGTGCCAGCAGTTTATCAGGGAATGGAAAACTGTTTTTT
-,TRBV29-1,few,TRBJ1-2,12,CSVILQDYGYTF,TGCAGCGTCATCTTGCAGGACTATGGCTACACCTTC
-,TRBV28,few,TRBJ1-6,13,CASTTGSNSPLHF,TGTGCCAGCACCACAGGGAGTAATTCACCCCTCCACTTT
-,TRBV12-3/TRBV12-4,many,TRBJ1-1,14,CASSVDLANTEAFF,TGTGCCAGCAGTGTGGATTTGGCGAACACTGAAGCTTTCTTT
TRBD2,TRBV27,-,TRBJ2-1,17,CASSSSSGRLRMNEQFF,TGTGCCAGCAGTTCCTCTAGCGGGAGGCTGCGCATGAATGAGCAGTTCTTC
-,TRBV9,-,TRBJ2-1,16,CASSVGELVSYNEQFF,TGTGCCAGCAGCGTAGGGGAACTGGTATCCTACAATGAGCAGTTCTTC
-,TRBV29-1,-,TRBJ1-1,13,CSVESTGGWEAFF,TGCAGCGTTGAATCGACAGGTGGGTGGGAAGCTTTCTTT
TRBD1,TRBV12-3/TRBV12-4,few,TRBJ1-5,16,CASSLAPDRGIQPQHF,TGTGCCAGCAGTTTAGCCCCGGACAGGGGCATTCAGCCCCAGCATTTT
TRBD1,TRBV7-8,-,TRBJ1-6,17,CVSSSGQGRRYNSPLHF,TGTGTCAGCAGCTCTGGACAGGGGAGGCGGTATAATTCACCCCTCCACTTT
-,TRBV5-1,few,TRBJ2-5,13,CASSSTPLEGQYF,TGCGCCAGCAGCTCCACTCCCTTGGAGGGCCAGTACTTC
TRBD2,TRBV20-1,few,TRBJ2-7,13,CSALTGTSYEQYF,TGCAGTGCTTTGACCGGGACTAGCTACGAGCAGTACTTC
-,TRBV20-1,-,TRBJ1-1,14,CSASFWQANAGAFF,TGCAGTGCTAGTTTTTGGCAGGCCAACGCCGGAGCTTTCTTT
TRBD1,TRBV5-1,-,TRBJ2-2,17,CASSVTSGTASTGELFF,TGCGCCAGCAGCGTTACCTCCGGGACAGCATCCACCGGGGAGCTGTTTTTT
-,TRBV6-1,few,TRBJ2-3,11,CASSEKLGQYF,TGTGCCAGCAGTGAAAAGCTTGGGCAGTATTTT
TRBD1,TRBV12-3/TRBV12-4,-,TRBJ2-2,15,CASTTDRTNTGELFF,TGTGCCAGCACCACGGACAGGACGAACACCGGGGAGCTGTTTTTT
-,TRBV20-1,-,TRBJ2-2,16,CSARDRYRGGTGELFF,TGCAGTGCTAGAGATCGATACCGGGGCGGCACCGGGGAGCTGTTTTTT
-,TRBV7-2,-,TRBJ2-5,14,CASSLGRVEETQYF,TGTGCCAGCAGCTTAGGACGCGTTGAAGAGACCCAGTACTTC
TRBD1,TRBV11-2,few,TRBJ2-2,15,CASSFYRGRTGELFF,TGTGCCAGCAGCTTCTACAGGGGGCGAACCGGGGAGCTGTTTTTT
-,TRBV7-7,-,TRBJ2-2,14,CASSLSVNTGELFF,TGTGCTAGCAGCTTATCAGTAAACACCGGGGAGCTGTTTTTT
-,TRBV4-3,few,TRBJ1-2,14,CASSQQPGNDGYTF,TGCGCCAGCAGCCAACAACCCGGGAACGATGGCTACACCTTC
-,TRBV9,few,TRBJ2-2,15,CASSPAALNTGELFF,TGTGCCAGCAGCCCCGCGGCCCTGAACACCGGGGAGCTGTTTTTT
-,TRBV20-1,many,TRBJ1-2,12,CSARDYAGPGTF,TGCAGTGCTAGAGATTATGCAGGCCCAGGCACCTTC
-,TRBV7-2,-,TRBJ1-2,12,CASSQGQWGYTF,TGTGCCAGCAGCCAAGGACAGTGGGGCTACACCTTC
TRBD1,TRBV5-1,many,TRBJ1-1,15,CASSFSRTGVTEAFF,TGCGCCAGCAGCTTCAGTAGGACAGGGGTTACTGAAGCTTTCTTT
-,TRBV4-2,few,TRBJ2-2,15,CASSTHLSDTGELFF,TGTGCCAGCAGCACCCACCTGAGCGACACCGGGGAGCTGTTTTTT
-,TRBV5-1,many,TRBJ1-2,12,CASRSGNYGYTF,TGCGCCAGCCGATCCGGTAACTATGGCTACACCTTC
-,TRBV20-1,-,TRBJ1-2,11,CSAYWGRGYTF,TGCAGTGCTTACTGGGGCCGCGGCTACACCTTC
TRBD1,TRBV27,-,TRBJ2-2,15,CASSPRQGGPGELFF,TGTGCCAGCAGCCCCCGACAGGGGGGACCCGGGGAGCTGTTTTTT
-,TRBV5-6,few,TRBJ2-2,18,CASSNTDCTSMNTGELFF,TGTGCCAGCAGCAACACGGACTGTACCTCAATGAACACCGGGGAGCTGTTTTTT
TRBD2,TRBV6-2/TRBV6-3,few,TRBJ2-7,15,CASSYHGTSSHEQYF,TGTGCCAGCAGTTACCATGGGACTAGTTCCCACGAGCAGTACTTC
TRBD2,TRBV19,few,TRBJ2-7,15,CASSIGLAGVGEQYF,TGTGCCAGTAGTATTGGACTAGCGGGAGTGGGCGAGCAGTACTTC
-,TRBV20-1,few,TRBJ2-3,16,CSANYGRVGNTDTQYF,TGCAGTGCGAACTATGGGCGGGTTGGGAACACAGATACGCAGTATTTT
-,TRBV12-3/TRBV12-4,-,TRBJ2-2,17,CASSLDWGRWNTGELFF,TGTGCCAGCAGTTTGGATTGGGGCAGATGGAACACCGGGGAGCTGTTTTTT
TRBD1,TRBV5-5,-,TRBJ2-7,15,CASSRWGQGVYEQYF,TGTGCCAGCAGCCGCTGGGGACAGGGGGTCTACGAGCAGTACTTC
-,TRBV7-2,few,TRBJ1-2,17,CASSSRPGQANPYGYTF,TGTGCCAGCAGCTCCAGGCCGGGACAAGCAAATCCGTATGGCTACACCTTC
-,TRBV5-5,-,TRBJ1-3,13,CASSLGGSNTIYF,TGTGCCAGCAGCTTGGGAGGGTCGAACACCATATATTTT
-,TRBV4-2,-,TRBJ2-4,16,CASSQDGQLAKNIQYF,TGTGCCAGCAGCCAGGACGGTCAGCTAGCCAAAAACATTCAGTACTTC
-,TRBV10-3,once,TRBJ2-3,16,CAISVSPGTRTDTQYF,TGTGCCATCAGTGTATCCCCCGGGACGCGGACAGATACGCAGTATTTT
TRBD2,TRBV2,few,TRBJ2-7,17,CASREEAGGRTSYEQYF,TGTGCCAGCAGGGAGGAGGCAGGCGGGAGGACCTCCTACGAGCAGTACTTC
TRBD2,TRBV25-1,-,TRBJ2-7,15,CASSEPRGGFYEQYF,TGTGCCAGCAGTGAACCACGGGGGGGGTTCTACGAGCAGTACTTC
-,TRBV6-5,-,TRBJ2-2,16,CASSWTLTSNTGELFF,TGTGCCAGCAGTTGGACTCTTACCTCGAACACCGGGGAGCTGTTTTTT
TRBD1,TRBV20-1,-,TRBJ2-6,15,CSARDRVSGANVLTF,TGCAGTGCTCGGGACAGGGTATCCGGGGCCAACGTCCTGACTTTC
-,TRBV20-1,-,TRBJ2-3,15,CSARSPRVVGNTQYF,TGCAGTGCTAGATCCCCGAGAGTAGTAGGAAATACGCAGTATTTT
-,TRBV20-1,-,TRBJ2-2,17,CSAPHARRGANTGELFF,TGCAGTGCTCCCCATGCACGGAGGGGGGCGAACACCGGGGAGCTGTTTTTT
-,TRBV7-8,few,TRBJ1-3,15,CASSLRYQPGNTIYF,TGTGCCAGCAGCTTACGTTATCAACCTGGAAACACCATATATTTT
TRBD1,TRBV7-2,-,TRBJ1-2,15,CASSRDGTGPGGYTF,TGTGCCAGCAGCCGAGACGGGACAGGGCCGGGGGGCTACACCTTC
TRBD1,TRBV7-2,-,TRBJ1-4,16,CASSSWGQGNGEKLFF,TGTGCCAGCAGCTCCTGGGGACAGGGTAATGGGGAAAAACTGTTTTTT
-,TRBV20-1,many,TRBJ2-5,12,CSARERTEAQYF,TGCAGTGCTAGAGAGAGAACGGAGGCCCAGTACTTC
-,TRBV7-2,many,TRBJ2-1,15,CATQTGDNSYNEQFF,TGTGCCACCCAAACGGGGGACAACTCCTACAATGAGCAGTTCTTC